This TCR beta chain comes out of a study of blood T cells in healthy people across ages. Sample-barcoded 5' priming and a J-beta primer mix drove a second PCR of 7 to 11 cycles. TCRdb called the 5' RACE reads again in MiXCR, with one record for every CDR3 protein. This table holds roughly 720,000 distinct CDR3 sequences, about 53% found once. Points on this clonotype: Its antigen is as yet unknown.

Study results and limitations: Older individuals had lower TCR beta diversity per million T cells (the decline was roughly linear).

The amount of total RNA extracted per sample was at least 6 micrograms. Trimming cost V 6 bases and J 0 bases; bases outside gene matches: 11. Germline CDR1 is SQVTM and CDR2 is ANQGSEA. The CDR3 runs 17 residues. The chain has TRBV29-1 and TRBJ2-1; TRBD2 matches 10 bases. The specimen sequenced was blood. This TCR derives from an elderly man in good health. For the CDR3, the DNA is TGCAGCGTAACGGGGGCAGGACTAGCGGCCTCCTACAATGAGCAGTTCTTC. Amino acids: CSVTGAGLAASYNEQFF.